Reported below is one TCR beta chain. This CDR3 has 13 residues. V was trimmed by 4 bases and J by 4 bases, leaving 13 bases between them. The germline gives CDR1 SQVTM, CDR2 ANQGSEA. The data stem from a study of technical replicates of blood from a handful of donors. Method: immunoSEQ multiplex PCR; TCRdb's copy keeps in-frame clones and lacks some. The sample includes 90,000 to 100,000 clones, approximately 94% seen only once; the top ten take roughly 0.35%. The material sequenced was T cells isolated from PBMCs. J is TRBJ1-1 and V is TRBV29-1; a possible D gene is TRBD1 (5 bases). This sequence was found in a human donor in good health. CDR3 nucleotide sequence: TGCAGCGTTGGATTCCGGGGGGGCACTGAAGCTTTCTTT. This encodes CSVGFRGGTEAFF.